Shown below are 6 T cell receptor beta chains from a single sample sequenced in a study of T-cell reconstitution after alpha-beta-depleted transplantation in children. Unique molecular identifiers tagged the TCRbeta library. MiXCR, applied by TCRdb to the PCR reads, yields one record per CDR3 protein. The sample contains some 500,000 distinct CDR3 sequences, about 18% of which appear only once. Sequencing was performed on PBMCs from the stem cell graft donor, taken from the stem cell graft. These receptors were obtained from a human donor who donated a stem cell graft to a child with acute lymphoblastic leukemia.

The genes are TRBV5-1 and TRBJ2-2; the D gene is possibly TRBD2 (7 bases). The CDR3 runs 18 residues. Trimming took off 4 bases at V and 1 base at J, with 20 bases between the two ends. The germline CDR1 and CDR2 sequences are SGHRS and YFSETQ. The chain's CDR3 is CASSLLNGGLLNTGELFF. CDR3 bases: TGCGCCAGCAGCCTTTTGAACGGGGGGCTGTTGAACACCGGGGAGCTGTTTTTT.

V gene TRBV7-9 combines with J gene TRBJ2-1, with D possibly matching TRBD2 (5 bases). The germline V gene has CDR1 SEHNR and CDR2 FQNEAQ (reference sequence). The length of the CDR3 is 15 residues. The ends were cut back, 3 bases at V and 6 bases at J, with 15 bases in the middle. The CDR3 is CASSLNYGISNEQFF. The CDR3 DNA follows: TGTGCCAGCAGCTTGAACTACGGGATATCCAATGAGCAGTTCTTC.

The chain recombines TRBV12-3 or TRBV12-4 with TRBJ2-1, with TRBD2 identical over 16 bases. The CDR3 contains 16 residues. J was trimmed by 14 bases and V by 4 bases; bases with no gene match: 11. CDR3: CASSSWGGLAGGLEFF. CDR3 DNA sequence: TGTGCCAGCAGTTCGTGGGGGGGACTAGCGGGAGGGCTCGAGTTCTTC.

This chain uses TRBV10-1 with TRBJ2-7; tentatively, D is TRBD1 or TRBD2 (7 bases each). The CDR3 has 12 amino acids. Germline V CDR1 and CDR2: WNHNN, SYGVQD (reference sequence). Between the trimmed V and J ends, which lost 2 bases and 9 bases, there was a span of 11 bases. Here the CDR3 reads CASSEDREGQYF. As DNA, the CDR3 is TGCGCCAGCAGTGAGGACAGGGAGGGGCAGTACTTC.

This clonotype was counted only a few times. The chain is built from TRBV6-5 and TRBJ2-7; D may be TRBD2 (6 bases). Germline CDR1 reads MNHEY; CDR2 reads SVGAGI. This CDR3 has 15 amino acids. Trimming cost V 2 bases and J 0 bases, with 11 bases left between them. The CDR3 reads CASSYTGDPSYEQYF. Written as DNA, the CDR3 is TGTGCCAGCAGTTACACGGGGGACCCCTCCTACGAGCAGTACTTC.

The chain has TRBV7-9 and TRBJ1-4, with D possibly being TRBD1 (5 bases). CDR1 is SEHNR and CDR2 is FQNEAQ in the germline V gene (reference sequence). The V end lost 5 bases, the J end lost 4 bases, and 11 bases lay between the germline ends. The CDR3 is 14 residues long. The CDR3 is CASSHPGRNEKLFF. The CDR3 DNA is TGTGCCAGCAGCCACCCGGGACGTAATGAAAAACTGTTTTTT.